The entry below gives a single TCR beta chain sequence along with its context. What it binds is unknown. Treatment here: roughly ten-day PBMC culture with coronavirus spike peptide pools or control peptides (ViraFEST assay). Samples of CD4+ T cells were obtained from the unexposed donor before the COVID-19 pandemic (2011-2018). From germline, CDR1 is SGHRS and CDR2 YFSETQ. There are 14 residues in the CDR3. The V and J ends lost 0 bases and 6 bases respectively, with 13 bases between them. This sample is part of a study of vaccination and CD4 T cells after COVID-19. Looking at the study overall: Overlapping spike peptides of SARS-CoV-2, HCoV-NL63, HCoV-OC43 and HCoV-229E were used, and cells were stimulated with them. Controls had a CEFX pool, an HIV-1 Nef pool, or no peptide added.

Study-wide findings and caveats: Convalescent patients saw a median approximately 90% of their reactive clones show up only after vaccination.

The Oncomine TCR Beta short-read assay sequenced DNA from cultured CD4+ T cells. TCRdb re-derived calls from the PCR reads in MiXCR, one entry per CDR3 protein. The sample holds 6,000 to 7,500 distinct CDR3 sequences; roughly 41% are singletons and the top ten take 34%. The J gene is TRBJ2-7, the V gene TRBV5-1, with D perhaps assigned TRBD1 or TRBD2 (5 bases each). The specimen was CD4+ T cells from blood, cultured in vitro. The sequence was obtained from a human donor in good health. CDR3: CASSLGGEGGEQYF. The CDR3, as DNA: TGCGCCAGCAGCTTGGGAGGGGAAGGAGGCGAGCAGTACTTC.